This T cell receptor (beta chain) came from a study of regulatory T cells in long-lasting Graves disease. Study details: Graves' patients, newly diagnosed, had taken antithyroid drugs under 3 months.

Researchers made TCR beta libraries by using iRepertoire HTBI primers and running Arm-PCR on CDR3 regions. TCRdb processed the multiplex PCR reads anew with MiXCR; each CDR3 protein has one entry. This sample has around 500,000 distinct CDR3 sequences, with approximately 12% found just once. There are 17 residues in the CDR3. V lost 2 bases, J lost 4 bases, and 21 bases lay in between. Germline values: CDR1 LNHDA, CDR2 SQIVND (reference sequence). Time point: newly diagnosed GD, antithyroid drugs for less than 3 months. Preparation of the TCR library used RNA extracted from PBMCs. This clonotype was found a few times. The same data also contributed to another study, on T cells in Graves' hyperthyroidism and ophthalmopathy. That paper adds: The diagnostic basis comprised clinical symptoms, serum thyroxine and TRAb, thyroid ultrasound and orbital computed tomography. A set of HTBI primers served as the primers for a first-round RT-PCR of the TCR CDR3. The model made its ophthalmopathy prediction, and onset followed a median roughly 6.5 months later.

J is TRBJ2-7 and V is TRBV19; D unresolved. The sequence derives from a man under 40 with Graves disease. The starting material was peripheral blood mononuclear cells (PBMCs), obtained at new diagnosis, from a patient treated with antithyroid drugs. The CDR3 sequence: CASSINRVLARSYEQYF. DNA of the CDR3: TGTGCCAGTAGTATAAACCGGGTCCTTGCCAGATCTTACGAGCAGTACTTC.